This TCR beta chain was sequenced for a study of beta chain features in type 1 diabetes. The study's findings and limits: Lower insertion and higher deletion counts appeared at VDJ junctions in type 1 diabetes patients. cDNA-based reads could over-represent cells with high TCR expression.

The isolated RNA, all of it, was reverse transcribed, so expressed TCRB transcripts were what got sequenced. The data were produced by immunoSEQ multiplex PCR, yet TCRdb's version contains in-frame clones alone and is incomplete. The sample has a few hundred thousand clones, over 13% seen once. On this clone: Its specificity is unknown.

Each donor gave one heparinised blood draw averaging about 110 mL. V was trimmed by 9 bases and J by 4 bases, leaving 10 bases between them. The CDR3 covers 12 residues. CDR1 and CDR2 from the germline V gene are MNHNY and SVGAGI (reference sequence). This chain joins TRBV6-6 and TRBJ2-1; a weak D match, TRBD2 (5 bases). The clonotype was recovered from a woman between 18 and 29 years old in good health. Material: naive CD4+ T cells from blood. CDR3: CASFSGYNEQFF. The CDR3 DNA follows: TGTGCCAGTTTCAGCGGTTACAATGAGCAGTTCTTC.